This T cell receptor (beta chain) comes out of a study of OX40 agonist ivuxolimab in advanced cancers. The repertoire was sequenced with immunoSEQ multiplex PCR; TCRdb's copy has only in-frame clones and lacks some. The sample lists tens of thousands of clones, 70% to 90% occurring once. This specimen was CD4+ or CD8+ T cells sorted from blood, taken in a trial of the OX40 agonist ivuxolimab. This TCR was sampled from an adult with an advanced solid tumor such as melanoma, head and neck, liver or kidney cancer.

The chain's CDR3 is CASSLGQNTGELFF. The CDR3 DNA sequence: TGCGCCAGCAGCTTAGGGCAGAACACCGGGGAGCTGTTTTTT. The genes are TRBV5-1 and TRBJ2-2, with D uncertain. Per germline, CDR1 SGHRS and CDR2 YFSETQ. The CDR3 contains 14 residues. The ends were cut back, 2 bases at V and 1 base at J, with 6 bases in the middle.